This T cell receptor (beta chain) derives from a study of blood T cell repertoires in COVID-19. In the source study's methods: Amplification of reference gene primers was used by the study to estimate nucleated cell counts. Measured with immunoSEQ multiplex PCR; TCRdb has only the in-frame clones, and not every one. The DNA was the basis for D and trimming; V, J and clone size are from that table. The data contain just over 45,000 clones, approximately 87% of them seen just once; the ten biggest clones take up over 4%. Trimming took 4 bases from V and 7 from J; bases not matched to a gene: 4. The CDR3 runs 13 residues. Germline V gene data show CDR1 as SNHLY and CDR2 as FYNNEI.

The sample consisted of peripheral blood. The origin of this receptor is a human donor in a cohort sampled during active COVID-19. The rearrangement uses TRBV2 and TRBJ2-1, with TRBD1 identical over 7 bases. Here the CDR3 reads CASSVTGLNEQFF. In nucleotides, the CDR3 is TGTGCCAGCAGTGTGACAGGGCTGAATGAGCAGTTCTTC.